The next 9 T cell receptor beta chains were all read from a single sample in a study of beta chain features in type 1 diabetes (dated by TCRdb to 2016 to 2019). Study-wide conclusions, independent of this receptor: In all four CD4+ subsets, TCRB CDR3 length was moderately but significantly shorter in type 1 diabetes patients.

No antigen is known for these receptors. Libraries were built with the immunoSEQ multiplex PCR assay. All of the isolated RNA was reverse transcribed with the High Capacity cDNA Reverse Transcription Kit, so expressed TCRB transcripts were sequenced. Held by TCRdb, this immuneACCESS table contains in-frame sequences only and omits some clones. Under half of the omission traces to an unresolved V gene where checked; the cause of the rest is unknown. The sample data list more than 250,000 clones, and roughly 20% of these were observed just once. 0.028% of the sample comes from the top ten. The sequenced sample consisted of naive CD4+ T cells from blood. The cell subset or site label corresponds to: true naive CD4+ T cells. These receptors all come from a woman in her thirties or forties with type 1 diabetes.

This chain connects TRBV18 to TRBJ2-7; 7 bases match TRBD1. V gave up 5 bases and J gave up 2 bases; unmatched junction bases: 9. The CDR3 spans 15 residues. Germline CDR1 KGHSH, CDR2 LQKENI. Here the CDR3 reads CASSTTGNSAYEQYF. The CDR3 bases are TGTGCCAGCTCAACGACAGGGAACTCTGCCTACGAGCAGTACTTC.

Only a few counts were recorded for this clone. The chain links TRBV4-1 to TRBJ2-1; 8 bases align to TRBD2. V shed 1 base, J shed 8 bases, and the junction held 10 bases outside the gene matches. CDR1 is MGHRA and CDR2 is YSYEKL in the germline V gene. The CDR3 is made up of 16 amino acids. The CDR3 DNA follows: TGCGCCAGCAGCCAAGGCCCCCGGGGGGGGGAGGATGAGCAGTTCTTC. The encoded protein is CASSQGPRGGEDEQFF.

This clone was seen more than once but under ten times. The CDR3 loop reads CASTRSGVGIQYF. CDR3 sequence (DNA): TGTGCCAGCACAAGGTCCGGGGTTGGCATTCAGTACTTC. V usage is TRBV28 and J usage is TRBJ2-4; possible D gene TRBD2, 5 bases. Per the germline V gene, CDR1 is MDHEN and CDR2 is SYDVKM. The CDR3 length is 13 residues. V was trimmed by 7 bases and J by 9 bases, leaving 16 bases between them.

This clone was seen only a few times. The chain employs TRBV7-8 and TRBJ2-1; 9 nucleotides agree with TRBD2. Unmatched junction bases numbered 11, after V lost 9 bases and J lost 8 bases. CDR3 size: 14 residues. Per germline, CDR1 SGHVS and CDR2 FQNEAQ. This CDR3 reads CASTGSGSSDEQFF. The DNA of the CDR3 is TGTGCCAGTACCGGTAGCGGGAGTAGTGATGAGCAGTTCTTC.

The chain couples TRBV29-1 to TRBJ2-7, with 8 positions matching TRBD2. V was pared by 1 base and J by 4 bases, with 9 bases of the junction left unmatched. The germline gives CDR1 SQVTM, CDR2 ANQGSEA. CDR3 length: 15 amino acids. In nucleotides, the CDR3 is TGCAGCGTTGAAGGGGGAAGCGGGAGAGAGTACGAGCAGTACTTC. This codes for CSVEGGSGREYEQYF.

The V call is TRBV29-1, the J call TRBJ2-1; D is unresolved. Trimming left V 4 bases short and J 4 bases short, with 11 bases between. The CDR3 has 13 residues. In germline, CDR1 is SQVTM, CDR2 ANQGSEA. For the CDR3, the DNA is TGCAGCGTTGTGCCAGATCCATACAATGAGCAGTTCTTC. Translating gives CSVVPDPYNEQFF.

The V and J genes are TRBV28 and TRBJ2-7; maybe TRBD1 (7 bases). Germline CDR1 MDHEN, CDR2 SYDVKM. V lost 4 bases, J lost 3 bases, and 16 bases lay in between. This CDR3 region has 15 residues. CDR3: CASSWAGGTYYEQYF. In DNA, the CDR3 is TGTGCCAGCAGTTGGGCAGGGGGGACCTACTACGAGCAGTACTTC.

This chain links TRBV2 with TRBJ1-1; D is perhaps TRBD1 (5 bases). Germline-derived CDR1 and CDR2 are SNHLY and FYNNEI. The CDR3 runs 12 residues. The V and J ends lost 6 bases and 4 bases respectively, with 9 bases between them. The CDR3, as DNA: TGTGCCAGCAGGGCAGGGCCCACTGAAGCTTTCTTT. Amino acid sequence: CASRAGPTEAFF.

There are a few counts of this clone. The chain employs TRBV15 and TRBJ1-1; 7 bases line up with TRBD1. The CDR3 loop spans 13 amino acids. CDR1 is LNHNV, CDR2 YYDKDF, per germline (reference sequence). V was clipped by 1 base and J by 10 bases; unmatched bases: 6. CDR3 in amino acids: CATSRGSAGGAFF. The CDR3 DNA sequence: TGTGCCACCAGCAGAGGGTCCGCAGGGGGAGCTTTCTTT.